A single sample gave rise to the 12 T cell receptor beta chains below, sequenced in a study of early T cells in non-severe SARS-CoV-2 infection. TCRdb used MiXCR to reprocess the 5' RACE reads, holding one entry per CDR3 protein. The sample has more than 60,000 distinct CDR3 sequences, about 13% seen once. What was sequenced was whole blood. Receptors were obtained from an adult who was a healthcare worker with PCR-confirmed SARS-CoV-2 infection or an uninfected control (not recorded which).

This clonotype has only a few counts. The V gene is TRBV19, the J gene TRBJ1-4, with TRBD1 identical over 7 bases. J lost 8 bases, V lost 7 bases, and 7 bases had no gene match. This CDR3 spans 13 amino acids. Germline assignment: CDR1 LNHDA and CDR2 SQIVND (reference sequence). Here the CDR3 DNA reads TGTGCCAGTAATAGGGGGCTTGCGGAAAAACTGTTTTTT. Amino acids: CASNRGLAEKLFF.

This sequence joins TRBV20-1 and TRBJ2-1; the match to TRBD2 covers 14 bases. CDR1 is DFQATT, CDR2 SNEGSKA, per germline (reference sequence). V shed 5 bases and J 6 bases; nucleotides not matched to a gene: 3. The CDR3 totals 14 residues. The CDR3 loop reads CSAATSGRANEQFF. The CDR3 DNA is TGCAGTGCTGCGACTAGCGGGAGGGCCAATGAGCAGTTCTTC.

This clonotype has only a few counts. The chain recombines TRBV29-1 with TRBJ2-3; D not certain. The germline gives CDR1 SQVTM, CDR2 ANQGSEA. Trimming took off 4 bases at V and 4 bases at J, with 9 bases between the two ends. The CDR3 has 12 residues. The CDR3 region has the DNA TGCAGCGTTGTTACAACTGCAGATACGCAGTATTTT. Translated: CSVVTTADTQYF.

This clonotype was seen repeatedly, ten times or more. V and J are TRBV6-6 and TRBJ1-1; no clear D. Germline V gene data show CDR1 as MNHNY and CDR2 as SVGAGI (reference sequence). The CDR3 length is 15 residues. The V end was cut by 3 bases, the J end by 0 bases, with 11 bases between. The CDR3 DNA reads TGTGCCAGCAGTTATTTGGGCAGTTTGAACACTGAAGCTTTCTTT. Amino acids: CASSYLGSLNTEAFF.

This chain joins TRBV19 and TRBJ1-5, with no clear D. Trimming cost V 3 bases and J 4 bases, with 13 bases left between them. From germline, CDR1 is LNHDA and CDR2 SQIVND (reference sequence). This CDR3 is built from 15 residues. CDR3 protein: CASSIPGGPNQPQHF. CDR3 bases: TGTGCCAGTAGTATTCCGGGAGGGCCAAATCAGCCCCAGCATTTT.

The V call is TRBV28, the J call TRBJ1-1, with 8 bases identical to TRBD1. Germline lookup yields CDR1 MDHEN and CDR2 SYDVKM. The CDR3 runs to 12 residues. Unmatched junction bases numbered 6, after V lost 7 bases and J lost 8 bases. In DNA form, the CDR3 reads TGTGCCAGCAATGTAGGACAGGGCGAAGCTTTCTTT. Its protein is CASNVGQGEAFF. Variable domain in full (rest from reference TRBV28 and TRBJ1-1): DVKVTQSSRYLVKRTGEKVFLECVQDMDHENMFWYRQDPGLGLRLIYFSYDVKMKEKGDIPEGYSVSREKKERFSLILESASTNQTSMYLCASNVGQGEAFFGQGTRLTVV.

The J gene is TRBJ2-7, the V gene TRBV4-3, with 7 bases aligning to TRBD1. Germline loops: CDR1 LGHNA, CDR2 YSLEER. The V and J ends lost 0 bases and 0 bases, in that order; junction bases with no gene match: 5. This CDR3 spans 16 amino acids. The CDR3 region has the DNA TGCGCCAGCAGCCAAGATTGGCGACAGGGCTCCTACGAGCAGTACTTC. It is translated as CASSQDWRQGSYEQYF.

This clonotype was counted a few times. The chain has TRBV2 and TRBJ2-1, with D perhaps TRBD2 (5 bases). CDR1 and CDR2 (germline): SNHLY, FYNNEI. Deletions cut 7 bases from V and 7 bases from J, with 20 bases between. CDR3 length equals 15 residues. CDR3: CASTDSAGRGNEQFF. CDR3 in DNA: TGTGCCAGCACCGACTCCGCGGGTCGTGGGAATGAGCAGTTCTTC.

Many counts were recorded for this clonotype. V usage is TRBV20-1 and J usage is TRBJ2-5; TRBD1 aligns across 8 bases. CDR1 and CDR2 from the germline V gene are DFQATT and SNEGSKA (reference sequence). With V trimmed by 8 bases and J by 5 bases, 10 bases remained unmatched. The CDR3 extends over 13 amino acids. This chain's CDR3 is CSFITGGRETQYF. The CDR3 nucleotides are TGCAGTTTTATCACAGGGGGGCGGGAGACCCAGTACTTC.

This clonotype was observed a handful of times. This sequence joins TRBV2 and TRBJ2-3; D is unresolved. Trimming stripped 3 bases from V and 6 bases from J, with 4 bases between. Germline V gives CDR1 SNHLY, CDR2 FYNNEI. This CDR3 has 11 residues. The CDR3 nucleotides are TGTGCCAGCAGTGATCGGGATACGCAGTATTTT. Amino acid sequence: CASSDRDTQYF.

Of note for this clonotype: A clone one base away is much larger, so this may be a read error. The chain carries TRBV28 and TRBJ1-1; D is unclear. V was trimmed by 4 bases and J by 5 bases, leaving 11 bases between them. The germline V gene has CDR1 MDHEN and CDR2 SYDVKM. The CDR3 has 13 amino acids. The CDR3 region has the DNA TGTGCCAGCAGTTCATACATGGGAACTGAAGCTTTCTTT. Its translation is CASSSYMGTEAFF.

There are a few counts of this clonotype. The chain recombines TRBV29-1 with TRBJ2-5, with a tentative D call TRBD1 (6 bases). This CDR3 is 13 amino acids long. Trimming pared 6 bases from V and 3 bases from J, leaving 14 bases between. Per germline, CDR1 SQVTM and CDR2 ANQGSEA. The CDR3 DNA is TGCAGCGTCGGTGGACAGTTTAAAGAGACCCAGTACTTC. This codes for CSVGGQFKETQYF.